These 30 T cell receptor beta chains originate from one sample sequenced in a study of cytomegalovirus exposure and HLA in healthy donors. Researchers ran the PCR with 60 Vbeta and 13 Jbeta primers. This table comes from immunoSEQ multiplex PCR, and its TCRdb copy is limited to in-frame clones, with some not included. The sample yields some 140,000 clones, 70% to 85% seen once. Sequenced input: PBMCs. These receptors originate from a man in his forties or fifties in good health and CMV-seropositive.

This clone was recorded a few times. The J gene is TRBJ2-3, the V gene TRBV7-6; 8 bases map to TRBD2. Germline-derived CDR1 and CDR2 are SGHVS and FNYEAQ. J was trimmed by 4 bases and V by 5 bases; bases with no gene match: 8. CDR3 size: 15 residues. The CDR3 spells CASSHPGGRPDTQYF. The CDR3 DNA follows: TGTGCCAGCAGCCATCCGGGAGGGAGGCCAGATACGCAGTATTTT.

The chain links TRBV5-6 to TRBJ2-7; no clear D gene. With 3 bases removed from V and 3 bases from J, the gap between germline ends came to 10 bases. Germline V CDR1 and CDR2: SGHDT, YYEEEE. The CDR3 length is 13 residues. In DNA, the CDR3 is TGTGCCAGCAGCTCTACCCTCCACTACGAGCAGTACTTC. Translated: CASSSTLHYEQYF.

The rearrangement links TRBV5-1 to TRBJ2-6, with 10 nucleotides matching TRBD1. After removal of 9 bases from V and 2 bases from J, the junction contained 17 bases not matched to a gene. The CDR3 is made up of 19 amino acids. The germline V gene encodes CDR1 SGHRS and CDR2 YFSETQ. CDR3 residues: CATPLKNGTGATGANVLTF. The CDR3 DNA is TGCGCCACCCCCCTCAAAAATGGGACAGGGGCAACTGGGGCCAACGTCCTGACTTTC. Full variable domain (rest looked up from reference TRBV5-1 and TRBJ2-6): KAGVTQTPRYLIKTRGQQVTLSCSPISGHRSVSWYQQTPGQGLQFLFEYFSETQRNKGNFPGRFSGRQFSNSRSEMNVSTLELGDSALYLCATPLKNGTGATGANVLTFGAGSRLTVL.

This clone was picked up a small number of times. This rearrangement joins TRBV5-1 to TRBJ2-3; the D gene is possibly TRBD2 (6 bases). The germline V gene encodes CDR1 SGHRS and CDR2 YFSETQ. The ends were cut back, 4 bases at V and 7 bases at J, with 13 bases in the middle. This CDR3 is built from 13 residues. DNA of the CDR3: TGCGCCAGCAGCCTCCGTGGCGGGAATACGCAGTATTTT. Translation gives CASSLRGGNTQYF.

This rearrangement joins TRBV2 to TRBJ2-7, with TRBD2 as a possible D gene (5 bases). Germline V gene lookup returns CDR1 SNHLY and CDR2 FYNNEI. Between the trimmed V and J ends, which lost 4 bases and 6 bases, there was a span of 16 bases. The CDR3 is made up of 14 amino acids. This CDR3 reads CASSVGSSLREQYF. The CDR3 bases are TGTGCCAGCAGTGTGGGGAGTTCCCTCCGCGAGCAGTACTTC.

The V and J genes are TRBV18 and TRBJ1-1, with a tentative D call TRBD1 (5 bases). The germline V gene encodes CDR1 KGHSH and CDR2 LQKENI. The CDR3 is 13 residues long. Deletions cut 4 bases from V and 3 bases from J, with 9 bases between. The CDR3 bases are TGTGCCAGCTCACAGGGGAGGGACACTGAAGCTTTCTTT. Its protein is CASSQGRDTEAFF.

V gene TRBV2 combines with J gene TRBJ1-5; 11 positions match TRBD1. The CDR3 runs to 16 residues. From germline, CDR1 is SNHLY and CDR2 FYNNEI. V was pared by 6 bases and J by 6 bases, with 10 bases of the junction left unmatched. The CDR3 region has the DNA TGTGCCAGCAGCCCTATGGACAGGGGGCCTGGTCAGCCCCAGCATTTT. This encodes CASSPMDRGPGQPQHF.

This clone came up a few times. V is TRBV4-1 and J is TRBJ2-1; 9 bases fit TRBD2. In germline, CDR1 is MGHRA, CDR2 YSYEKL. The CDR3 is 15 residues long. With V trimmed by 0 bases and J by 9 bases, 6 bases remained unmatched. DNA of the CDR3: TGCGCCAGCAGCCAAGAACGGACTAGCGTCTTTGAGCAGTTCTTC. This gives the protein CASSQERTSVFEQFF.

The chain is built from TRBV14 and TRBJ1-2; perhaps TRBD1 as D (5 bases). In germline, CDR1 is SGHDN, CDR2 FVKESK. The CDR3 covers 16 residues. The V and J ends lost 0 bases and 6 bases respectively, with 17 bases between them. CDR3: CASSQDLRPGTHGYTF. The CDR3 DNA follows: TGTGCCAGCAGCCAAGATCTCCGCCCCGGGACTCATGGCTACACCTTC.

The V and J genes are TRBV5-1 and TRBJ2-1, with TRBD1 as a possible D gene (6 bases). V lost 3 bases to trimming and J lost 2 bases, with 9 bases between them. The CDR3 extends over 14 amino acids. Germline loops: CDR1 SGHRS, CDR2 YFSETQ. The CDR3 DNA is TGCGCCAGCAGCTCTCAGGGGACCTACAATGAGCAGTTCTTC. Translated: CASSSQGTYNEQFF.

V gene TRBV27 combines with J gene TRBJ2-2; 7 nucleotides agree with TRBD2. V lost 6 bases and J lost 6; bases outside the gene matches: 10. The CDR3 loop spans 15 amino acids. Germline-derived CDR1 and CDR2 are MNHEY and SMNVEV (reference sequence). The CDR3 region is CASRGLSTVPGELFF. The CDR3 DNA sequence: TGTGCCAGCAGGGGACTATCAACAGTTCCCGGGGAGCTGTTTTTT.

This chain uses TRBV19 with TRBJ2-2; TRBD1 aligns across 8 bases. Germline V CDR1 and CDR2: LNHDA, SQIVND (reference sequence). This CDR3 is built from 17 residues. V was clipped by 2 bases and J by 4 bases; unmatched bases: 9. Written as DNA, the CDR3 is TGTGCCAGTAGTATAATCTTTGGACAGGGCGGCACCGGGGAGCTGTTTTTT. It encodes CASSIIFGQGGTGELFF.

V gene TRBV28 combines with J gene TRBJ2-2; 10 nucleotides agree with TRBD1. CDR1 is MDHEN and CDR2 is SYDVKM in the germline V gene. CDR3 length: 15 amino acids. The V gene end was trimmed by 2 bases and the J gene end by 6 bases; junction bases not matched to a gene: 3. In DNA form, the CDR3 reads TGTGCCAGCAGTTTAAGGGACAGGGGATCCGGGGAGCTGTTTTTT. As protein: CASSLRDRGSGELFF.

This chain joins TRBV28 and TRBJ1-2; D might be TRBD1 (6 bases). Trimming stripped 6 bases from V and 6 bases from J, with 14 bases between. Germline V gene lookup returns CDR1 MDHEN and CDR2 SYDVKM. This CDR3 comprises 13 residues. CDR3 DNA sequence: TGTGCCAGCAGCCTAGGGGGATTCGATGGCTACACCTTC. Amino acid sequence: CASSLGGFDGYTF.

The chain carries TRBV27 and TRBJ1-5; 8 bases fit TRBD1. The J segment lost 5 bases and the V segment lost 5 bases, leaving 8 bases of the junction unmatched. This CDR3 is built from 15 residues. Germline assignment: CDR1 MNHEY and CDR2 SMNVEV (reference sequence). CDR3 sequence: CASSTDRGPYQPQHF. The CDR3 nucleotides read TGTGCCAGCAGTACAGACAGGGGACCTTATCAGCCCCAGCATTTT.

J is TRBJ2-7 and V is TRBV5-1, with a tentative D call TRBD1 (6 bases). Germline V lookup: CDR1 SGHRS, CDR2 YFSETQ. The CDR3 contains 17 residues. The V and J ends lost 4 bases and 0 bases respectively, with 20 bases between them. CDR3 amino acids: CASSPGAHAAVSYEQYF. The CDR3 nucleotides are TGCGCCAGCAGCCCAGGGGCTCACGCGGCGGTCTCCTACGAGCAGTACTTC.

V is TRBV6-5 and J is TRBJ2-7; weak D call: TRBD2 (5 bases). CDR1 and CDR2 (germline): MNHEY, SVGAGI. V lost 5 bases and J lost 3, with 11 bases in between. This CDR3 is 13 amino acids long. The chain's CDR3 is CASSQRDFYEQYF. Written as DNA, the CDR3 is TGTGCCAGCAGTCAGAGGGATTTCTACGAGCAGTACTTC.

The V gene is TRBV20-1, the J gene TRBJ1-1, with a weak D call TRBD1 (5 bases). This CDR3 comprises 11 residues. The V gene's germline CDR1 is DFQATT and CDR2 SNEGSKA (reference sequence). CDR3 DNA sequence: TGCAGGGGCGGGGGGGACACTGAAGCTTTCTTT. Translation gives CRGGGDTEAFF.

V usage is TRBV5-4 and J usage is TRBJ2-3; the D is unclear. Between the trimmed V and J ends, which lost 2 bases and 5 bases, there was a span of 15 bases. Germline assignment: CDR1 SGHNT and CDR2 YYREEE (reference sequence). CDR3 length equals 15 residues. The CDR3 DNA follows: TGTGCCAGCAGCTTATTGGGCCAGGCCGGAGATACGCAGTATTTT. Protein product: CASSLLGQAGDTQYF. The full variable domain, in which reference TRBV5-4 and TRBJ2-3 provide the parts outside the CDR3, is ETGVTQSPTHLIKTRGQQVTLRCSSQSGHNTVSWYQQALGQGPQFIFQYYREEENGRGNFPPRFSGLQFPNYSSELNVNALELDDSALYLCASSLLGQAGDTQYFGPGTRLTVL.

The chain combines TRBV6-5 with TRBJ2-5, with TRBD1 matching 7 bases. Per the germline V gene, CDR1 is MNHEY and CDR2 is SVGAGI. CDR3 length: 14 residues. J lost 5 bases, V lost 10 bases, and 13 bases had no gene match. CDR3 residues: CAIKPTGNYETQYF. Here the CDR3 DNA reads TGTGCCATCAAACCGACAGGGAATTACGAGACCCAGTACTTC.

The chain couples TRBV15 to TRBJ1-2, with 7 bases that match TRBD1. Unmatched junction bases numbered 10, after V lost 5 bases and J lost 4 bases. CDR3 length equals 15 residues. Germline CDR1 reads LNHNV; CDR2 reads YYDKDF (reference sequence). The CDR3 coding sequence is TGTGCCACCAGCCCCGGACAGGCCGACTCCTATGGCTACACCTTC. Translated: CATSPGQADSYGYTF.

This clone was detected only a few times. The rearrangement links TRBV27 to TRBJ2-7; 7 nucleotides line up with TRBD1. The CDR3 spans 15 residues. Per the germline V gene, CDR1 is MNHEY and CDR2 is SMNVEV (reference sequence). Trimming took 5 bases from V and 2 from J; bases not matched to a gene: 9. CDR3 in DNA: TGTGCCAGCAGTGCGTTCGGGACAGTCACCTACGAGCAGTACTTC. Its protein is CASSAFGTVTYEQYF.

This clone was counted only a few times. This chain links TRBV14 with TRBJ2-1; TRBD2 aligns across 11 bases. V lost 0 bases and J lost 6; bases outside the gene matches: 4. Germline CDR1 reads SGHDN; CDR2 reads FVKESK. The CDR3 spans 16 residues. CDR3 amino acids: CASSQDKLAGANEQFF. The DNA for the CDR3 is TGTGCCAGCAGCCAAGACAAACTAGCGGGAGCCAATGAGCAGTTCTTC.

The chain has TRBV2 and TRBJ1-6; 9 bases match TRBD1. The V and J ends lost 6 bases and 7 bases, in that order; junction bases with no gene match: 7. This CDR3 comprises 15 residues. Germline CDR1 and CDR2: SNHLY and FYNNEI. Here the CDR3 reads CASSPRTGENSPLHF. CDR3 nucleotide sequence: TGTGCCAGCAGCCCCAGGACAGGGGAGAATTCACCCCTCCACTTT.

A single count supports this clone. The chain carries TRBV19 and TRBJ1-5; D ambiguous. This CDR3 is 16 amino acids long. V lost 2 bases to trimming and J lost 2 bases, with 13 bases between them. The germline V gene encodes CDR1 LNHDA and CDR2 SQIVND (reference sequence). CDR3 sequence (DNA): TGTGCCAGTAGTATAATGGGAGTCTTGGGCAATCAGCCCCAGCATTTT. Residues: CASSIMGVLGNQPQHF.

The rearrangement links TRBV5-4 to TRBJ1-1; D possibly corresponds to TRBD1 (6 bases). This CDR3 is built from 15 residues. Germline V gene data show CDR1 as SGHNT and CDR2 as YYREEE (reference sequence). The ends were cut back, 3 bases at V and 6 bases at J, with 18 bases in the middle. CDR3 region: CASSSLPGGGSEAFF. CDR3 nucleotide sequence: TGTGCCAGCAGCTCCCTACCGGGGGGCGGGTCTGAAGCTTTCTTT.

CDR3 amino acids: CASSTAGGEINEQFF. The CDR3 DNA is TGTGCCAGCAGCACAGCGGGAGGCGAAATCAATGAGCAGTTCTTC. This sequence joins TRBV27 and TRBJ2-1, with TRBD2 identical over 9 bases. Germline V gives CDR1 MNHEY, CDR2 SMNVEV (reference sequence). V dropped 6 bases and J dropped 6; count of bases not matched to a gene: 9. This CDR3 region has 15 residues.

The V and J genes are TRBV4-1 and TRBJ2-1, with D possibly matching TRBD2 (6 bases). Looked up from germline, CDR1 is MGHRA and CDR2 is YSYEKL. This CDR3 comprises 16 residues. Trimming took 4 bases from V and 0 from J, leaving 13 bases between them. The CDR3 sequence: CASSPIGRSSYNEQFF. CDR3 nucleotide sequence: TGCGCCAGCAGCCCGATCGGGAGAAGCTCCTACAATGAGCAGTTCTTC.

The chain links TRBV5-1 to TRBJ2-1; TRBD1 agrees at 7 bases. This CDR3 has 14 residues. Unmatched junction bases numbered 10, after V lost 5 bases and J lost 8 bases. The germline V gene encodes CDR1 SGHRS and CDR2 YFSETQ. The CDR3: CASSRSGGIDEQFF. CDR3 coding DNA: TGCGCCAGCAGTAGGTCAGGGGGAATAGATGAGCAGTTCTTC. Looking up the rest from reference TRBV5-1 and TRBJ2-1 gives the full variable domain: KAGVTQTPRYLIKTRGQQVTLSCSPISGHRSVSWYQQTPGQGLQFLFEYFSETQRNKGNFPGRFSGRQFSNSRSEMNVSTLELGDSALYLCASSRSGGIDEQFFGPGTRLTVL.

This clone was counted between two and nine times. This sequence joins TRBV6-4 and TRBJ2-4, with TRBD2 as a possible D gene (6 bases). The germline CDR1 and CDR2 sequences are MRHNA and SNTAGT. The CDR3 runs to 16 residues. Trimming left V 0 bases short and J 8 bases short, with 17 bases between. CDR3 in amino acids: CASSDSIQGGADIQYF. The CDR3 nucleotides read TGTGCCAGCAGTGACTCTATCCAGGGAGGCGCGGACATTCAGTACTTC.